This section outlines one T cell receptor (beta chain) sequence together with its context. Its antigen is as yet unknown. Patients aged 18 to 65 had newly diagnosed hyperthyroidism of under 2 months' duration. Ahead of any ophthalmopathy symptoms, the blood sample was obtained at the first diagnosis of hyperthyroidism. PBMCs were derived from under 13 ml fresh peripheral blood. Amplification of TCR beta CDR3 regions was performed using RNA transcripts as template. The HTBI primer set drove a first-round RT-PCR of the TCR CDR3. From the multiplex PCR reads, TCRdb called clonotypes with MiXCR, one entry per CDR3 protein. The sample lists fewer than 300,000 distinct CDR3 sequences; over 12% were seen once. This sample was included in a study of T cells in Graves' hyperthyroidism and ophthalmopathy. Findings and limits, study-wide: Model-based prediction identified ophthalmopathy a median around 6.5 months prior to its onset.

The CDR3 runs to 17 residues. Germline CDR1 and CDR2: SGHNT and YENEEA. V lost 1 base to trimming and J lost 2 bases, with 17 bases between them. The chain couples TRBV11-3 to TRBJ1-1; perhaps TRBD1 as D (6 bases). The source is a woman between 45 and 60 years old with Graves' hyperthyroidism that later progressed to Graves' ophthalmopathy. The sequencing sample was made of blood. The DNA for the CDR3 is TGTGCCAGCAGCTTAGTTCTGGCCCAGGGGCTAAACACTGAAGCTTTCTTT. Translation: CASSLVLAQGLNTEAFF.